This entry lists 3 T cell receptor beta chains sequenced from one sample in a study of metastatic and nonmetastatic thyroid tumors. All patients were treatment-naive before thyroid surgery. TCRdb re-called clones from the PCR reads using MiXCR. The sample carries 13,000 to 15,000 clones, roughly a quarter recorded once. The material sequenced was tumor tissue. These receptors all come from a female donor with papillary thyroid cancer or a benign thyroid nodule (not recorded which). Some clones in this sample may be carry-over from other donors' samples.

This clone came up many times. The chain combines TRBV6-5 with TRBJ2-6, with a weak D call TRBD1 (6 bases). Germline-derived CDR1 and CDR2 are MNHEY and SVGAGI. V shed 6 bases and J shed 1 base, with 22 bases lying between them. The CDR3 is 19 amino acids. CDR3 amino acids: CASRQTGHPRLSGANVLTF. Written as DNA, the CDR3 is TGTGCCAGCAGGCAAACAGGGCACCCGCGTTTGTCTGGGGCCAACGTCCTGACTTTC.

The gene calls are TRBV5-6 and TRBJ1-2; 10 nucleotides agree with TRBD1. CDR1 and CDR2 (germline): SGHDT, YYEEEE. The CDR3 length is 14 residues. V shed 7 bases and J 7 bases; nucleotides not matched to a gene: 10. CDR3 DNA sequence: TGTGCCAGCGGCCAGGGGACAGGGGCTGGTGGCTACACCTTC. As protein: CASGQGTGAGGYTF.

This clone was observed many times. The chain carries TRBV20-1 and TRBJ2-2, with D possibly TRBD1 on 7 matching bases. The CDR3 totals 15 residues. The germline CDR1 and CDR2 sequences are DFQATT and SNEGSKA (reference sequence). Between the trimmed V and J ends, which lost 6 bases and 4 bases, there was a span of 18 bases. Here the CDR3 reads CSARYYRGGTGELFF. The CDR3 DNA follows: TGCAGTGCCAGATATTACAGGGGAGGCACCGGGGAGCTGTTTTTT.